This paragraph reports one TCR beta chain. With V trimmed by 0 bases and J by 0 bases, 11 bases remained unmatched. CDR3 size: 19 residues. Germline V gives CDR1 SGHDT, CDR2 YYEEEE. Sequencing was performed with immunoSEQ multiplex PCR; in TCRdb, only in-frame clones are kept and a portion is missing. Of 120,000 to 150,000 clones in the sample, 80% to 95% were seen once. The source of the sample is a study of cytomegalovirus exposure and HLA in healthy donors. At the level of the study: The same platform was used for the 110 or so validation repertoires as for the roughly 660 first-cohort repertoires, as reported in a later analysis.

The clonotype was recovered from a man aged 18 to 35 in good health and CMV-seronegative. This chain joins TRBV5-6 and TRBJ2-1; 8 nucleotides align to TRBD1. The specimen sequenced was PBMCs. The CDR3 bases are TGTGCCAGCAGCTTGGTTTGGGACAGGCGCAGCGGCTCCTACAATGAGCAGTTCTTC. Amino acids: CASSLVWDRRSGSYNEQFF.